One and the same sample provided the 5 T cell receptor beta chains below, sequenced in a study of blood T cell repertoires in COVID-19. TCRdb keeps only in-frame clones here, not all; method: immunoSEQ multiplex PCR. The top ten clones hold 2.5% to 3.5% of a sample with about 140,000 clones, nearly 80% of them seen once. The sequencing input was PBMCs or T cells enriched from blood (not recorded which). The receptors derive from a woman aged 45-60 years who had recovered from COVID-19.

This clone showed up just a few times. DNA for the CDR3: TGTGCCAGCAGTACCTTTAGCCCCGGGACAGGGGAAAATTCACCCCTCCACTTT. As protein: CASSTFSPGTGENSPLHF. The chain combines TRBV28 with TRBJ1-6; 10 nucleotides line up with TRBD1. V shed 5 bases and J 7 bases; nucleotides not matched to a gene: 14. Germline V gene lookup returns CDR1 MDHEN and CDR2 SYDVKM. The CDR3 covers 18 residues.

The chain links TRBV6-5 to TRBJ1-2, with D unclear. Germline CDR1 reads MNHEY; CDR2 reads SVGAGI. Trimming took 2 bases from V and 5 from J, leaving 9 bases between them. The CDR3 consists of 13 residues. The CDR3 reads CASSYKTRYGYTF. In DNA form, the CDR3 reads TGTGCCAGCAGTTACAAGACACGGTATGGCTACACCTTC.

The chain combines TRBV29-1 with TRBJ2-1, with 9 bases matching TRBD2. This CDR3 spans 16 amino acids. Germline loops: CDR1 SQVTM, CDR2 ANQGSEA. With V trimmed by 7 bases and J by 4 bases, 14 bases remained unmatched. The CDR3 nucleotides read TGCAGCGCTGGGGGTAGCGGGAGCTTGGGGTACAATGAGCAGTTCTTC. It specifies CSAGGSGSLGYNEQFF.

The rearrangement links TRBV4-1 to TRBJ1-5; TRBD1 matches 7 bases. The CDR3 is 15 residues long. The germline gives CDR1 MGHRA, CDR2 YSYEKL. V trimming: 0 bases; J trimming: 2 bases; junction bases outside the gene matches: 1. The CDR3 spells CASSQDDRGNQPQHF. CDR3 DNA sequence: TGCGCCAGCAGCCAAGATGACAGGGGCAATCAGCCCCAGCATTTT.

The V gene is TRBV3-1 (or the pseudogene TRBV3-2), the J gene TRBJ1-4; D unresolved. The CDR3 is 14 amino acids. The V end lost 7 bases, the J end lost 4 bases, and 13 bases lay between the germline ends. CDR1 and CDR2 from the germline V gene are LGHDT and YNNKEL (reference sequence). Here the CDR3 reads CASTNRRVNEKLFF. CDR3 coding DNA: TGTGCCAGCACGAATCGGAGGGTTAATGAAAAACTGTTTTTT.